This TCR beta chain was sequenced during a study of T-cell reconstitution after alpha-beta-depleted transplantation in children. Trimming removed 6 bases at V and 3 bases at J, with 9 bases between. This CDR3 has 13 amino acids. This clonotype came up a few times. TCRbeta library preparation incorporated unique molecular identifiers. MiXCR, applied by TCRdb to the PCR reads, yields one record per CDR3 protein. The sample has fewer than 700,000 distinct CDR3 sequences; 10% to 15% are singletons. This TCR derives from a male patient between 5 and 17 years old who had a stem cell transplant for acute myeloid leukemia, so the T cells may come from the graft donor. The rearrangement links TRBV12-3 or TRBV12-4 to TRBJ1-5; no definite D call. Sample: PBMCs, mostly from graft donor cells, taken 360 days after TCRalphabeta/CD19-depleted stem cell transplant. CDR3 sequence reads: CASRGRANQPQHF. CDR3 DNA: TGTGCCAGCAGGGGAAGGGCCAATCAGCCCCAGCATTTT.